Presented here are 14 T cell receptor beta chains from one specimen sequenced in a study of blood T cells in healthy people across ages. Alongside a J-beta primer mix, a sample-barcoded 5' primer served in a second PCR lasting about 7 to 11 cycles. TCRdb reanalysed the 5' RACE reads using MiXCR and keeps one entry per CDR3 protein. This sample has around 1,100,000 distinct CDR3 sequences, with around two fifths found just once. The sample consisted of blood. These receptors were obtained from a man younger than 35 in good health.

This clonotype was detected a few times. The V call is TRBV20-1, the J call TRBJ1-2, with 9 bases identical to TRBD1. The CDR3 has 15 amino acids. J was trimmed by 2 bases and V by 3 bases; bases with no gene match: 7. Germline V lookup: CDR1 DFQATT, CDR2 SNEGSKA (reference sequence). The CDR3: CSASPQGAGNYGYTF. The CDR3 DNA is TGCAGTGCTAGCCCACAGGGGGCCGGGAACTATGGCTACACCTTC.

The CDR3, as DNA: TGTGCCAGCAGATTTGTGATAGGGTCAGATACGCAGTATTTT. Its translation: CASRFVIGSDTQYF. The chain couples TRBV27 to TRBJ2-3; no definite D call. Germline V gene data show CDR1 as MNHEY and CDR2 as SMNVEV (reference sequence). This CDR3 comprises 14 residues. V was shortened by 6 bases and J by 4 bases, with 14 bases between the two germline ends.

This chain joins TRBV2 and TRBJ1-5; TRBD1 is a possible D gene (6 bases). V shed 7 bases and J shed 2 bases, with 12 bases lying between them. Germline V gene data show CDR1 as SNHLY and CDR2 as FYNNEI. CDR3 length equals 14 residues. As DNA, the CDR3 is TGTGCCAGCAACGGGGGCGCGGGCAATCAGCCCCAGCATTTT. Protein sequence: CASNGGAGNQPQHF. Full variable domain (rest looked up from reference TRBV2 and TRBJ1-5): EPEVTQTPSHQVTQMGQEVILRCVPISNHLYFYWYRQILGQKVEFLVSFYNNEISEKSEIFDDQFSVERPDGSNFTLKIRSTKLEDSAMYFCASNGGAGNQPQHFGDGTRLSIL.

The chain recombines TRBV5-6 with TRBJ1-6; 7 nucleotides align to TRBD1. V was clipped by 4 bases and J by 4 bases; unmatched bases: 8. CDR3 length equals 16 residues. Germline-derived CDR1 and CDR2 are SGHDT and YYEEEE. The CDR3 sequence is CASSPGGTRYNSPLHF. CDR3 bases: TGTGCCAGCAGCCCAGGGGGGACAAGATATAATTCACCCCTCCACTTT. The whole variable domain, remainder taken from reference TRBV5-6 and TRBJ1-6, is DAGVTQSPTHLIKTRGQQVTLRCSPKSGHDTVSWYQQALGQGPQFIFQYYEEEERQRGNFPDRFSGHQFPNYSSELNVNALLLGDSALYLCASSPGGTRYNSPLHFGNGTRLTVT.

A note on this clonotype: This clone may be a read error of a much larger clone one base away. The chain combines TRBV4-3 with TRBJ2-3, with no clear D. Germline V gene sequence: CDR1 LGHNA, CDR2 YSLEER. The length of the CDR3 is 13 residues. The CDR3 loop reads CTSSQDLERAQYF. CDR3 bases: TGCACCAGCAGCCAAGATCTTGAACGGGCGCAGTATTTT.

This clonotype was counted a single time. This sequence joins TRBV5-1 and TRBJ2-7; no reliable D call. CDR1 and CDR2 (germline): SGHRS, YFSETQ. CDR3 length: 14 residues. V shed 4 bases and J shed 4 bases, with 15 bases lying between them. The DNA for the CDR3 is TGCGCCAGCAGCGGCCACCTTAGAATTTACGAGCAGTACTTC. Translating it yields CASSGHLRIYEQYF.

V gene TRBV12-3 or TRBV12-4 combines with J gene TRBJ1-2; weak D call: TRBD1 (6 bases). Trimming shortened V by 1 base and J by 3 bases, and 9 bases separated the two germline ends. CDR3 length: 14 residues. CDR3 DNA: TGTGCCAGCAGTTTAGGGACAGTGTACTATGGCTACACCTTC. Protein product: CASSLGTVYYGYTF.

This clonotype was seen a handful of times. The rearrangement uses TRBV27 and TRBJ2-7, with 7 bases matching TRBD1. Germline V gene sequence: CDR1 MNHEY, CDR2 SMNVEV (reference sequence). The CDR3 sequence is 19 residues long. The V gene end was trimmed by 0 bases and the J gene end by 3 bases; junction bases not matched to a gene: 17. In DNA form, the CDR3 reads TGTGCCAGCAGTTTATCACCCGGACAGGCGGTAACTCTCGACTACGAGCAGTACTTC. Translated: CASSLSPGQAVTLDYEQYF.

The chain carries TRBV5-1 and TRBJ2-3; D may be TRBD2 (6 bases). The CDR3 contains 17 residues. The ends were cut back, 3 bases at V and 3 bases at J, with 20 bases in the middle. CDR1 SGHRS and CDR2 YFSETQ come from the germline V gene. The CDR3 sequence: CASSYGGAGLLTDTQYF. The CDR3, as DNA: TGCGCCAGCAGCTACGGAGGGGCGGGACTCCTTACAGATACGCAGTATTTT.

This clonotype was detected only a few times. The chain joins TRBV10-3 to TRBJ1-4, with 7 bases fitting TRBD1. J gave up 7 bases and V 6 bases, and 5 bases lay outside the gene matches. This CDR3 spans 13 amino acids. Germline lookup yields CDR1 ENHRY and CDR2 SYGVKD. The CDR3 protein is CAISSTGIEKLFF. The CDR3 coding sequence is TGTGCCATCAGCTCGACAGGGATTGAAAAACTGTTTTTT.

The sample holds a few counts of this clonotype. The J gene is TRBJ1-2, the V gene TRBV5-1, with a tentative D call TRBD1 (5 bases). This CDR3 comprises 11 residues. Germline lookup yields CDR1 SGHRS and CDR2 YFSETQ. V lost 7 bases, J lost 3 bases, and 7 bases lay in between. CDR3 nucleotide sequence: TGCGCCAGCTCGGGGGACTATGGCTACACCTTC. Translating it yields CASSGDYGYTF.

The CDR3 DNA reads TGCAGTGCTAGGCCCTGGGAGGGGAACACTGAAGCTTTCTTT. Amino acid sequence: CSARPWEGNTEAFF. This chain uses TRBV20-1 with TRBJ1-1; unclear D gene. Trimming took off 3 bases at V and 1 base at J, with 12 bases between the two ends. Germline CDR1 reads DFQATT; CDR2 reads SNEGSKA (reference sequence). The CDR3 is made up of 14 amino acids.

The genes are TRBV12-3 or TRBV12-4 and TRBJ2-2; 7 nucleotides agree with TRBD2. This CDR3 contains 14 residues. The J segment lost 6 bases and the V segment lost 2 bases, leaving 3 bases of the junction unmatched. The CDR3 reads CASSLSGGSGELFF. The CDR3 nucleotides are TGTGCCAGCAGTTTATCGGGGGGTTCCGGGGAGCTGTTTTTT.

This clonotype appeared a few times. The J gene is TRBJ1-4, the V gene TRBV6-5, with unresolved D. Germline V gene sequence: CDR1 MNHEY, CDR2 SVGAGI. The CDR3 has 14 residues. The germline V and J ends were trimmed by 8 bases and 3 bases, with 13 bases remaining between them. CDR3 nucleotides: TGTGCCAGCGGCCTTGACACCTCTAATGAAAAACTGTTTTTT. It translates to CASGLDTSNEKLFF.